The source of this T cell receptor beta chain is a study of T cell clonality in common variable immunodeficiency. General study results and limits: CVID subjects showed higher TCRbeta clonality than healthy controls. Reportedly, TCR beta sequences from common variable immunodeficiency showed fewer deletions and N-nucleotide insertions.

Reduced serum IgG, IgA and/or IgM plus specific antibody deficiency defined CVID. Of CVID subjects, about 15 were female and approximately 31 male, mean age roughly 40. This clone appeared many times. Its antigen remains unidentified. The CDR3 extends 3 residues past the end of the read, so its final part is completed from the germline J gene. Equal genomic DNA amounts from CVID and control samples were sequenced. Libraries were prepared by immunoSEQ multiplex PCR; TCRdb keeps only in-frame clonotypes and omits some of them. The sample lists about 34,000 clones, none appearing once, the ten largest making up approximately 30%. The CDR3 is made up of 12 amino acids. Germline V gene sequence: CDR1 LNHDA, CDR2 SQIVND (reference sequence). Trimming shortened V by 5 bases and J by 1 base, and 4 bases separated the two germline ends.

The sample was peripheral blood mononuclear cells. The chain links TRBV19 to TRBJ2-3; D unresolved. This clonotype was sampled from a human donor with common variable immunodeficiency. CDR3 in amino acids: CASSPGTDTQYF. The sequenced CDR3 bases are TGTGCCAGTAGTCCTGGCACAGATACG.